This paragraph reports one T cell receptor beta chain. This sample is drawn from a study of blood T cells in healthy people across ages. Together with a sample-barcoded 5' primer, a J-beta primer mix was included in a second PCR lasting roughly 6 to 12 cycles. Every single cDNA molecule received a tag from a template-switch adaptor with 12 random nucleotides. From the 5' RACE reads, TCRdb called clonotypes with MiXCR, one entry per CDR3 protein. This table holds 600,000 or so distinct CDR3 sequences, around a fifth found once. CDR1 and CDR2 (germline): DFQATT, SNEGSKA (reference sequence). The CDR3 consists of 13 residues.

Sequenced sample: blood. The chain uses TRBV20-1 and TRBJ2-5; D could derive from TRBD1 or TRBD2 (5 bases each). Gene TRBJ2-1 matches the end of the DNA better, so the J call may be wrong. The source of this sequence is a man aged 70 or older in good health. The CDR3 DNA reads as TGCAGTGCTCGGGGCAATCTGGGGAATGAGCAGTTCTTC. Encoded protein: CSARGNLGNEQFF.